The present TCR beta chain was sequenced within a study of blood T cell repertoires in COVID-19. Overall study context: Samples came from the United States, Italy and Spain, spanning acute and convalescent COVID-19. PBMCs, B-cell-depleted T cells, or T cells were the source of the cDNA or gDNA that made up the material.

Unmatched junction bases numbered 6, after V lost 4 bases and J lost 7 bases. The length of the CDR3 is 15 residues. CDR1 is SGHRS, CDR2 YFSETQ, per germline. Sequenced by immunoSEQ multiplex PCR; TCRdb stores in-frame clones only, minus some. The table has 260,000 or so clones, around 86% seen once. Membership in each cohort depended on participant-reported clinical history. The clonotype originates from a man aged 18 to 29 who had recovered from COVID-19. The material sequenced was PBMCs or T cells enriched from blood (not recorded which). This rearrangement joins TRBV5-1 to TRBJ1-4; 11 bases are a match to TRBD1. The CDR3 sequence: CASSLSGTGGEKLFF. CDR3 DNA sequence: TGCGCCAGCAGCCTCTCCGGGACAGGGGGTGAAAAACTGTTTTTT.